These 26 T cell receptor beta chains came from one sample sequenced in a study of blood T cells in healthy people across ages. Alongside a J-beta primer mix, a sample-barcoded 5' primer served in a second PCR lasting about 6 to 11 cycles. TCRdb reprocessed the 5' RACE reads via MiXCR and lists one record per CDR3 protein. The sample holds approximately 800,000 distinct CDR3 sequences; about 36% are singletons and the top ten take 10% to 15%. Sequencing was done on a sample of blood. Receptors were obtained from a man younger than 35 in good health.

In the case of this clonotype: A read error may explain this, as a much larger clone is one base away. The genes are TRBV5-1 and TRBJ2-1, with D hard to call. V dropped 3 bases and J dropped 13 bases, with 14 bases sitting between them. The germline gives CDR1 SGHRS, CDR2 YFSETQ. This CDR3 comprises 12 residues. The chain's CDR3 is CASSSTTETQFF. CDR3 DNA: TGCGCCAGCAGCTCCACCACGGAGACCCAGTTCTTC.

A few counts support this clonotype. CDR3 in amino acids: CASHRGVDGYTF. CDR3 DNA: TGTGCCAGCCACAGGGGCGTCGATGGCTACACCTTC. The V gene is TRBV6-2 or TRBV6-3, the J gene TRBJ1-2; 7 nucleotides line up with TRBD1. Germline V gene sequence: CDR1 MNHEY, CDR2 SVGEGT. With 8 bases clipped from V and 6 bases from J, the junction kept 6 bases outside the gene matches. The CDR3 is 12 residues long.

This clonotype was observed a handful of times. The chain couples TRBV6-2 or TRBV6-3 to TRBJ1-2, with TRBD1 matching 8 bases. Germline trimming cut 6 bases from V and 6 bases from J; bases unmatched to any gene: 12. From germline, CDR1 is MNHEY and CDR2 SVGEGT. The CDR3 runs to 15 residues. CDR3 sequence reads: CASRDIQGARDGYTF. CDR3 coding DNA: TGTGCCAGCAGAGATATTCAGGGGGCGCGAGATGGCTACACCTTC.

The gene calls are TRBV4-3 and TRBJ2-3; D is ambiguous. The V gene lost 4 bases and the J gene lost 2 bases, with 13 bases spanning the gap. The CDR3 totals 15 residues. Germline V gene sequence: CDR1 LGHNA, CDR2 YSLEER. CDR3 nucleotide sequence: TGCGCCAGCAGCCCAGAATCAAGGGCCACAGATACGCAGTATTTT. Residues: CASSPESRATDTQYF.

Many counts were recorded for this clonotype. The rearrangement joins TRBV29-1 to TRBJ2-7; D ambiguous. Between the trimmed V and J ends, which lost 1 base and 3 bases, there was a span of 4 bases. Per germline, CDR1 SQVTM and CDR2 ANQGSEA. There are 11 residues in the CDR3. This CDR3 reads CSVEALYEQYF. In DNA form, the CDR3 reads TGCAGCGTTGAAGCCCTCTACGAGCAGTACTTC.

The chain is built from TRBV4-3 and TRBJ2-1, with D possibly matching TRBD2 (5 bases). The DNA end favors TRBJ2-7, so the J call may be wrong. The V gene's germline CDR1 is LGHNA and CDR2 YSLEER. This CDR3 spans 20 amino acids. The CDR3 is CASSQDGLEEVRSSYNEQYF. CDR3 DNA sequence: TGCGCCAGCAGCCAAGATGGCCTCGAGGAGGTCCGTAGCTCCTACAATGAGCAGTACTTC.

The gene calls are TRBV5-1 and TRBJ2-4; D remains ambiguous. The CDR3 runs 14 residues. Trimming shortened V by 0 bases and J by 8 bases, and 12 bases separated the two germline ends. Germline V gene sequence: CDR1 SGHRS, CDR2 YFSETQ. The CDR3 coding sequence is TGCGCCAGCAGCTTGGGTGGCCGCAAGGACATTCAGTACTTC. Its protein product is CASSLGGRKDIQYF.

In the case of this clonotype: This may come from a read error, since a much larger clone is one base off. The rearrangement uses TRBV6-1 and TRBJ2-7; D gene unclear. The CDR3 has 15 residues. Deletions cut 5 bases from V and 7 bases from J, with 21 bases between. Per the germline V gene, CDR1 is MNHNS and CDR2 is SASEGT. This chain's CDR3 is CASSQERHLYNEQYF. For the CDR3, the DNA is TGTGCCAGCAGTCAGGAACGACACCTATACAATGAGCAGTACTTC.

The gene calls are TRBV7-9 and TRBJ2-7; possibly TRBD1 for D (5 bases). The CDR3 is 14 residues long. Germline lookup yields CDR1 SEHNR and CDR2 FQNEAQ (reference sequence). V was clipped by 5 bases and J by 4 bases, with 15 bases between them. In nucleotides, the CDR3 is TGTGCCAGCAGCCCGACGGACACAAATTACGAGCAGTACTTC. Translation gives CASSPTDTNYEQYF.

This clonotype was detected only a few times. The chain joins TRBV9 to TRBJ1-4; 7 positions agree with TRBD1. The CDR3 consists of 15 residues. The V segment lost 0 bases and the J segment 8 bases; nucleotides outside the gene matches: 7. Germline values: CDR1 SGDLS, CDR2 YYNGEE. CDR3 amino acids: CASSVGGGHMEKLFF. DNA of the CDR3: TGTGCCAGCAGCGTAGGAGGGGGCCATATGGAAAAACTGTTTTTT.

This clonotype has just a few counts. V and J are TRBV29-1 and TRBJ1-4; D not certain. CDR1 SQVTM and CDR2 ANQGSEA come from the germline V gene. The germline V and J ends were trimmed by 6 bases and 6 bases, with 14 bases remaining between them. The CDR3 extends over 13 amino acids. CDR3 DNA: TGCAGCGTCGAGAGATTAGTAGATGAAAAACTGTTTTTT. It yields the protein CSVERLVDEKLFF. Variable domain in full (rest from reference TRBV29-1 and TRBJ1-4): SAVISQKPSRDICQRGTSLTIQCQVDSQVTMMFWYRQQPGQSLTLIATANQGSEATYESGFVIDKFPISRPNLTFSTLTVSNMSPEDSSIYLCSVERLVDEKLFFGSGTQLSVL.

Here the CDR3 reads CATSRDFGTDTQYF. The CDR3 DNA follows: TGTGCCACCAGCAGAGATTTTGGCACAGATACGCAGTATTTT. The chain couples TRBV15 to TRBJ2-3, with D unclear. Germline V gene lookup returns CDR1 LNHNV and CDR2 YYDKDF (reference sequence). Trimming took off 0 bases at V and 1 base at J, with 5 bases between the two ends. The length of the CDR3 is 14 residues. Full variable domain (missing parts from reference TRBV15 and TRBJ2-3): DAMVIQNPRYQVTQFGKPVTLSCSQTLNHNVMYWYQQKSSQAPKLLFHYYDKDFNNEADTPDNFQSRRPNTSFCFLDIRSPGLGDTAMYLCATSRDFGTDTQYFGPGTRLTVL.

V and J are TRBV10-3 and TRBJ1-5, with D possibly being TRBD1 (5 bases). Germline CDR1 ENHRY, CDR2 SYGVKD. Trimming cost V 2 bases and J 6 bases, with 11 bases left between them. The CDR3 runs 14 residues. For the CDR3, the DNA is TGTGCCATCAGTGAGCGGGAAGGGGTTCAGCCCCAGCATTTT. Amino acid sequence: CAISEREGVQPQHF.

This clonotype appeared many times. The J gene is TRBJ2-7, the V gene TRBV20-1; D is unclear. Between the trimmed V and J ends, which lost 3 bases and 4 bases, there was a span of 7 bases. Germline V lookup: CDR1 DFQATT, CDR2 SNEGSKA (reference sequence). The length of the CDR3 is 11 residues. The CDR3 DNA is TGCAGTGCTAGCAGTGGTTACGAGCAGTACTTC. Amino acids: CSASSGYEQYF.

The table lists this clonotype with a count of one. A much more abundant neighbour one base away suggests this may be a read error. V is TRBV7-2 and J is TRBJ2-5; D unclear. The tail of the sequence fits TRBJ2-7 better, so the J call may be wrong. Looked up from germline, CDR1 is SGHTA and CDR2 is FQGNSA. The CDR3 is 14 residues long. The CDR3 here is CASSSHGRWDEQYF. The CDR3 bases are TGTGCCAGCAGCTCCCACGGGCGTTGGGACGAGCAGTACTTC.

This clonotype was seen only a few times. This chain's CDR3 is CASSGSAGGGTDTQYF. The DNA of the CDR3 is TGCGCCAGCAGCGGATCTGCAGGGGGTGGCACAGATACGCAGTATTTT. The chain employs TRBV5-1 and TRBJ2-3, with 7 bases aligning to TRBD1. The CDR3 loop spans 16 amino acids. CDR1 SGHRS and CDR2 YFSETQ come from the germline V gene. Unmatched junction bases numbered 9, after V lost 4 bases and J lost 1 base.

The J gene is TRBJ2-5, the V gene TRBV5-5, with a tentative D call TRBD2 (6 bases). From germline, CDR1 is SGHKS and CDR2 YYEKEE (reference sequence). The CDR3 totals 17 residues. Between the trimmed V and J ends, which lost 0 bases and 0 bases, there was a span of 15 bases. CDR3 in DNA: TGTGCCAGCAGCTTGGTTTGGGCAGGAGGGTACCAAGAGACCCAGTACTTC. Residues: CASSLVWAGGYQETQYF. Full variable domain (outside the CDR3, taken from reference TRBV5-5 and TRBJ2-5): DAGVTQSPTHLIKTRGQQVTLRCSPISGHKSVSWYQQVLGQGPQFIFQYYEKEERGRGNFPDRFSARQFPNYSSELNVNALLLGDSALYLCASSLVWAGGYQETQYFGPGTRLLVL.

There are a few counts of this clonotype. J is TRBJ1-2 and V is TRBV5-1; maybe TRBD1 (6 bases). The CDR3 length is 15 residues. Trimming shortened V by 4 bases and J by 5 bases, and 18 bases separated the two germline ends. Germline V CDR1 and CDR2: SGHRS, YFSETQ. The CDR3: CASSTSPGQTYGYTF. In DNA, the CDR3 is TGCGCCAGCAGCACCTCCCCGGGACAAACATATGGCTACACCTTC. The full variable domain, rest sourced from reference TRBV5-1 and TRBJ1-2, is KAGVTQTPRYLIKTRGQQVTLSCSPISGHRSVSWYQQTPGQGLQFLFEYFSETQRNKGNFPGRFSGRQFSNSRSEMNVSTLELGDSALYLCASSTSPGQTYGYTFGSGTRLTVV.

As DNA, the CDR3 is TGTGCCAGCGGGAATGGAGCGGGGGGCCCCAACGAGCAGTACTTC. This encodes CASGNGAGGPNEQYF. The chain carries TRBV13 and TRBJ2-7; 9 bases are a match to TRBD2. The CDR3 extends over 15 amino acids. V lost 8 bases, J lost 5 bases, and 13 bases stayed unmatched. Germline V gives CDR1 PRHDT, CDR2 FYEKMQ (reference sequence).

The chain has TRBV30 and TRBJ2-5; 10 positions match TRBD1. The DNA end lines up better with TRBJ2-7; the J call may be wrong. This CDR3 is built from 14 residues. The germline CDR1 and CDR2 sequences are GTSNPN and SVGIG (reference sequence). As DNA, the CDR3 is TGTGCCTGGAGTGAGGGACAGGGGCTAAACGAGCAGTACTTC. The encoded protein is CAWSEGQGLNEQYF.

This clonotype turned up a few times. The chain employs TRBV11-2 and TRBJ2-5, with TRBD2 matching over 9 bases. The CDR3 runs to 17 residues. CDR1 and CDR2 (germline): SGHAT, FQNNGV. Trimming cost V 6 bases and J 11 bases; bases outside gene matches: 22. Here the CDR3 reads CASRLRASGGYYNEQYF. DNA of the CDR3: TGTGCCAGCAGGCTTAGAGCCAGCGGGGGGTACTACAATGAGCAGTACTTC.

The sample holds a few counts of this clonotype. V is TRBV7-2 and J is TRBJ2-3; TRBD2 is a possible D gene (5 bases). V lost 7 bases and J 3 bases, leaving 17 bases between the germline ends. Looked up from germline, CDR1 is SGHTA and CDR2 is FQGNSA. This CDR3 has 15 residues. The CDR3 spells CASTLTRGATDTQYF. In nucleotides, the CDR3 is TGTGCCAGCACCCTAACTAGAGGCGCGACAGATACGCAGTATTTT.

As to this clonotype: The junction departs from germline at one end; a sequencing error may be responsible. J is TRBJ2-3 and V is TRBV7-7; D perhaps matches TRBD1 (6 bases). Germline values: CDR1 SSHAT, CDR2 FNYEAQ (reference sequence). This CDR3 comprises 13 residues. The CDR3 DNA sequence: TGTGCTAGCAGTTTAGCCCAGGGGGATACGCAGTATTTT. Translation gives CASSLAQGDTQYF. The full variable domain, in which reference TRBV7-7 and TRBJ2-3 provide the parts outside the CDR3, is GAGVSQSPRYKVTKRGQDVTLRCDPISSHATLYWYQQALGQGPEFLTYFNYEAQPDKSGLPSDRFSAERPEGSISTLTIQRTEQRDSAMYRCASSLAQGDTQYFGPGTRLTVL.

Regarding this clonotype: A read error is possible here, since a much larger clone lies one base away. This chain uses TRBV6-5 with TRBJ2-7; D ambiguous. The CDR3 is 14 residues long. Germline CDR1 MNHEY, CDR2 SVGAGI. V gave up 6 bases and J gave up 3 bases, with 15 bases separating them. CDR3 region: CASRYGQDLYEQYF. The CDR3 bases are TGTGCCAGCAGGTATGGTCAGGACCTCTACGAGCAGTACTTC.

This clonotype was counted between two and nine times. CDR3 loop: CSGQGAPNSPLHF. The CDR3 DNA follows: TGCAGTGGACAGGGGGCCCCTAATTCACCCCTCCACTTT. The chain is built from TRBV20-1 and TRBJ1-6; the match to TRBD1 covers 10 bases. V trimming: 7 bases; J trimming: 6 bases; junction bases outside the gene matches: 3. Germline assignment: CDR1 DFQATT and CDR2 SNEGSKA (reference sequence). The CDR3 consists of 13 residues.

In its sample, this clonotype was seen many times. The genes are TRBV7-6 and TRBJ2-1, with 10 positions matching TRBD2. V gave up 5 bases and J gave up 7 bases; unmatched junction bases: 8. Germline V lookup: CDR1 SGHVS, CDR2 FNYEAQ. The CDR3 totals 15 residues. DNA for the CDR3: TGTGCCAGCAGCCACACTAGCGGGGAGGGGAATGAGCAGTTCTTC. This codes for CASSHTSGEGNEQFF.